Following are 28 T cell receptor beta chains from one sample sequenced in a study of blood T cell repertoires in COVID-19. Profiled with immunoSEQ multiplex PCR; TCRdb holds only in-frame clones, not every one. The data hold over 130,000 clones, with about 88% observed a single time. The specimen was peripheral blood. The receptors stem from a human donor with COVID-19, enrolled during active disease. The donor label of this sample is uncertain.

The chain is built from TRBV9 and TRBJ1-1; D gene ambiguous. Germline CDR1 is SGDLS and CDR2 is YYNGEE. This CDR3 contains 15 residues. V was shortened by 4 bases and J by 0 bases, with 13 bases between the two germline ends. The CDR3 region has the DNA TGTGCCAGCAGCCCAGAGGCACGGCTGAACACTGAAGCTTTCTTT. It encodes CASSPEARLNTEAFF.

This sequence joins TRBV19 and TRBJ1-3; TRBD1 might be the D (6 bases). Per the germline V gene, CDR1 is LNHDA and CDR2 is SQIVND (reference sequence). Trimming cost V 5 bases and J 2 bases, with 10 bases left between them. This CDR3 is 14 amino acids long. The chain's CDR3 is CASSAGEPGNTIYF. The CDR3 region has the DNA TGTGCCAGTAGTGCAGGGGAGCCTGGAAACACCATATATTTT.

The chain carries TRBV11-3 and TRBJ2-5; D is possibly TRBD1 (6 bases). The CDR3 has 15 amino acids. Germline V gives CDR1 SGHNT, CDR2 YENEEA. The ends were cut back, 2 bases at V and 7 bases at J, with 17 bases in the middle. The CDR3 loop reads CASSLWGREGGTQYF. CDR3 nucleotides: TGTGCCAGCAGCTTATGGGGCAGGGAAGGGGGGACCCAGTACTTC.

The count of this clone is one. The chain recombines TRBV6-6 with TRBJ1-5; 10 bases line up with TRBD1. This CDR3 is 15 amino acids long. Germline V CDR1 and CDR2: MNHNY, SVGAGI (reference sequence). J lost 7 bases, V lost 4 bases, and 7 bases had no gene match. The CDR3 here is CASSSPRTGGQPQHF. The DNA for the CDR3 is TGTGCCAGCAGTTCCCCGCGGACAGGGGGACAGCCCCAGCATTTT.

V and J are TRBV6-5 and TRBJ2-5; perhaps TRBD1 as D (6 bases). Germline V lookup: CDR1 MNHEY, CDR2 SVGAGI. The CDR3 is made up of 14 amino acids. V lost 5 bases and J lost 5, with 15 bases in between. CDR3 DNA sequence: TGTGCCAGCAGTCGAACAGGGCACGCGGAGACCCAGTACTTC. It yields the protein CASSRTGHAETQYF.

The J gene is TRBJ2-3, the V gene TRBV11-2, with TRBD2 identical over 16 bases. V lost 5 bases and J lost 4; bases outside the gene matches: 12. The CDR3 extends over 19 amino acids. Per the germline V gene, CDR1 is SGHAT and CDR2 is FQNNGV. In DNA form, the CDR3 reads TGTGCCAGCAGCCCCCCGGGACTAGCGGGGGGGAACGTCCCAGATACGCAGTATTTT. It translates to CASSPPGLAGGNVPDTQYF.

This clone has only one observation. As DNA, the CDR3 is TGTGCCAGCAGTTACACCCACAGGTTAGGGGCCAACGTCCTGACTTTC. Protein sequence: CASSYTHRLGANVLTF. This chain uses TRBV6-5 with TRBJ2-6; tentative D call: TRBD1 (5 bases). Germline V gene sequence: CDR1 MNHEY, CDR2 SVGAGI. V shed 2 bases and J shed 4 bases, with 12 bases lying between them. CDR3 length: 16 residues.

The chain couples TRBV7-2 to TRBJ1-1, with D tentatively TRBD1 (6 bases). The length of the CDR3 is 16 residues. Per the germline V gene, CDR1 is SGHTA and CDR2 is FQGNSA. Trimming removed 5 bases from V and 1 base from J, with 17 bases in between. The CDR3 region has the DNA TGTGCCAGCAGCCTCCAGACGGGACAAGGGAACACTGAAGCTTTCTTT. Translated: CASSLQTGQGNTEAFF. Complete variable domain (other parts from reference TRBV7-2 and TRBJ1-1): GAGVSQSPSNKVTEKGKDVELRCDPISGHTALYWYRQSLGQGLEFLIYFQGNSAPDKSGLPSDRFSAERTGGSVSTLTIQRTQQEDSAVYLCASSLQTGQGNTEAFFGQGTRLTVV.

This clone was found once. The chain couples TRBV25-1 to TRBJ1-2; the match to TRBD1 covers 7 bases. The germline CDR1 and CDR2 sequences are MGHDK and SYGVNS. The CDR3 is 15 amino acids. Losses at the gene ends were 4 bases for V and 1 base for J; bases not matched to a gene: 6. CDR3 nucleotide sequence: TGTGCCAGCAGTGGTAACCGGGACAGTAACTATGGCTACACCTTC. This gives the protein CASSGNRDSNYGYTF.

The V gene is TRBV18, the J gene TRBJ2-2; 9 nucleotides match TRBD1. The germline CDR1 and CDR2 sequences are KGHSH and LQKENI. This CDR3 region has 15 residues. The J segment lost 4 bases and the V segment lost 2 bases, leaving 2 bases of the junction unmatched. For the CDR3, the DNA is TGTGCCAGCTCACCAGAACAGGGGGCCACCGGGGAGCTGTTTTTT. Its translation: CASSPEQGATGELFF.

The chain has TRBV19 and TRBJ1-2, with 10 bases identical to TRBD1. The length of the CDR3 is 16 residues. The J segment lost 5 bases and the V segment lost 3 bases, leaving 9 bases of the junction unmatched. In germline, CDR1 is LNHDA, CDR2 SQIVND (reference sequence). This CDR3 reads CASSIGTGDAGYGYTF. The DNA of the CDR3 is TGTGCCAGTAGTATTGGGACAGGGGACGCGGGATATGGCTACACCTTC.

The CDR3 DNA is TGCGCCAGCAGACAGGACGGATTTAATAATTCACCCCTCCACTTT. It translates to CASRQDGFNNSPLHF. V gene TRBV5-1 combines with J gene TRBJ1-6; possible D gene TRBD1, 5 bases. Germline assignment: CDR1 SGHRS and CDR2 YFSETQ. There are 15 residues in the CDR3. Trimming took off 5 bases at V and 5 bases at J, with 14 bases between the two ends.

In nucleotides, the CDR3 is TGTGCCAGCAGTCTTAGCGGGCCCTTGGTAGATACGCAGTATTTT. Translation gives CASSLSGPLVDTQYF. This sequence joins TRBV6-2 or TRBV6-3 and TRBJ2-3; TRBD2 matches at 7 bases. Trimming took 5 bases from V and 5 from J; bases not matched to a gene: 10. The length of the CDR3 is 15 residues. Germline V gene lookup returns CDR1 MNHEY and CDR2 SVGEGT.

On this clone: Other DNA sequences in this sample translate to the same CDR3. The CDR3: CASSLGLAGGQETQYF. CDR3 coding DNA: TGCGCCAGCAGCTTGGGACTAGCGGGGGGACAAGAGACCCAGTACTTC. The J gene is TRBJ2-5, the V gene TRBV5-1; TRBD2 aligns across 13 bases. Germline CDR1 SGHRS, CDR2 YFSETQ. V shed 0 bases, J shed 2 bases, and the junction held 1 base outside the gene matches. The CDR3 length is 16 residues.

The sample holds a few counts of this clone. The rearrangement uses TRBV5-1 and TRBJ2-7; D perhaps matches TRBD1 (6 bases). Germline V CDR1 and CDR2: SGHRS, YFSETQ. The length of the CDR3 is 14 residues. With 0 bases removed from V and 5 bases from J, the gap between germline ends came to 12 bases. DNA of the CDR3: TGCGCCAGCAGCTTGGATCAGGGGTTCAACGAGCAGTACTTC. Its translation: CASSLDQGFNEQYF.

The sample holds one count of this clone. The chain is built from TRBV3-1 (or the pseudogene TRBV3-2) and TRBJ1-5; 7 bases match TRBD1. CDR3 length: 14 residues. CDR1 and CDR2 (germline): LGHDT, YNNKEL (reference sequence). J lost 2 bases, V lost 6 bases, and 4 bases had no gene match. The CDR3 DNA reads TGTGCCAGCAGTCCGGGGACAGGCAATCAGCCCCAGCATTTT. Protein: CASSPGTGNQPQHF.

The chain uses TRBV3-1 (or the pseudogene TRBV3-2) and TRBJ1-6, with D unresolved. Germline CDR1 and CDR2: LGHDT and YNNKEL (reference sequence). The CDR3 extends over 14 amino acids. The V end was cut by 4 bases, the J end by 0 bases, with 4 bases between. The CDR3 DNA sequence: TGTGCCAGCAGCCCCTACTCCTATAATTCACCCCTCCACTTT. Protein sequence: CASSPYSYNSPLHF.

As to this clone: An end of the junction does not agree with germline; a read error may underlie this. The gene calls are TRBV2 and TRBJ2-5, with D possibly matching TRBD1 (5 bases). Germline values: CDR1 SNHLY, CDR2 FYNNEI. This CDR3 spans 14 amino acids. CDR3 in DNA: TGTGCCAGCAGGGAAGACAGATGGGAAGAGACCCAGTACTTC. Residues: CASREDRWEETQYF.

In its sample, this clone was seen a few times. The V call is TRBV5-4, the J call TRBJ1-3; no clear D. The CDR3 extends over 14 amino acids. The V gene lost 0 bases and the J gene lost 2 bases, with 6 bases spanning the gap. CDR1 and CDR2 (germline): SGHNT, YYREEE (reference sequence). CDR3 sequence: CASSLGLAGNTIYF. CDR3 DNA: TGTGCCAGCAGCTTGGGACTGGCTGGAAACACCATATATTTT.

This rearrangement joins TRBV5-1 to TRBJ2-5, with D possibly being TRBD2 (6 bases). The V gene's germline CDR1 is SGHRS and CDR2 YFSETQ. This CDR3 has 14 amino acids. V was shortened by 2 bases and J by 2 bases, with 10 bases between the two germline ends. CDR3 DNA: TGCGCCAGCAGCTTTTCTGGGGGGCAAGAGACCCAGTACTTC. Protein: CASSFSGGQETQYF.

V is TRBV29-1 and J is TRBJ1-1; TRBD1 might be the D (6 bases). The CDR3 length is 15 residues. Germline V gives CDR1 SQVTM, CDR2 ANQGSEA. V was cut by 6 bases and J by 1 base, with 18 bases left in between. This CDR3 is CSVSTGSGANTEAFF. The DNA of the CDR3 is TGCAGCGTGTCCACAGGGAGTGGTGCGAACACTGAAGCTTTCTTT.

The chain couples TRBV3-1 (or the pseudogene TRBV3-2) to TRBJ1-2, with D hard to call. CDR1 LGHDT and CDR2 YNNKEL come from the germline V gene (reference sequence). The CDR3 has 14 residues. Trimming took 0 bases from V and 4 from J, leaving 9 bases between them. CDR3: CASSQDRSFYGYTF. In DNA form, the CDR3 reads TGTGCCAGCAGCCAAGACAGGTCTTTCTATGGCTACACCTTC.

The genes are TRBV10-3 and TRBJ1-3, with TRBD1 matching over 7 bases. Germline V lookup: CDR1 ENHRY, CDR2 SYGVKD. This CDR3 has 13 residues. V lost 6 bases to trimming and J lost 4 bases; unmatched junction nucleotides: 3. The CDR3 DNA reads as TGTGCCATCAGCCAGGGGGAGGGAAACACCATATATTTT. This sequence encodes CAISQGEGNTIYF.

This clone has just a few counts. V is TRBV5-1 and J is TRBJ2-5; 8 bases are a match to TRBD2. With 0 bases clipped from V and 2 bases from J, the junction kept 3 bases outside the gene matches. Germline CDR1 is SGHRS and CDR2 is YFSETQ. The CDR3 covers 15 residues. The CDR3 DNA follows: TGCGCCAGCAGCTTGGGCGGGGGGTTTCAAGAGACCCAGTACTTC. This sequence encodes CASSLGGGFQETQYF.

This chain uses TRBV7-2 with TRBJ1-1; perhaps TRBD1 as D (5 bases). V lost 5 bases and J lost 5, with 12 bases in between. CDR3 length equals 13 residues. Per germline, CDR1 SGHTA and CDR2 FQGNSA. The CDR3 loop is CASSPRGSTEAFF. CDR3 nucleotide sequence: TGTGCCAGCAGCCCCCGGGGGTCGACTGAAGCTTTCTTT.

The CDR3 bases are TGCGCCAGCAGCTCATCCGGGACTAGATGGGAGACCCAGTACTTC. This sequence encodes CASSSSGTRWETQYF. J is TRBJ2-5 and V is TRBV5-1, with 8 bases fitting TRBD2. Losses at the gene ends were 3 bases for V and 5 bases for J; bases not matched to a gene: 9. In germline, CDR1 is SGHRS, CDR2 YFSETQ. The CDR3 contains 15 residues.

This rearrangement joins TRBV7-2 to TRBJ1-3; D is ambiguous. V gave up 5 bases and J gave up 3 bases, with 11 bases separating them. CDR3 length: 14 amino acids. Germline lookup yields CDR1 SGHTA and CDR2 FQGNSA. CDR3 protein: CASSPIGSGNTIYF. CDR3 DNA sequence: TGTGCCAGCAGCCCCATCGGGAGTGGAAACACCATATATTTT.

This clone was observed a few times. The gene calls are TRBV19 and TRBJ1-4; D unclear. The CDR3 contains 16 residues. V was pared by 6 bases and J by 2 bases, with 16 bases between. Germline V gene data show CDR1 as LNHDA and CDR2 as SQIVND (reference sequence). The CDR3 DNA is TGTGCCAGTAGACCCTCCGGCGGGCCCACTAATGAAAAACTGTTTTTT. Its translation is CASRPSGGPTNEKLFF.